Sequencing of this T cell receptor (beta chain) was carried out in a study of naive and memory T cell subsets. Many counts were recorded for this clonotype. The CDR3 runs 16 residues. Trimming pared 6 bases from V and 3 bases from J, leaving 15 bases between. The library had UMIs added by 3' ligation of an oligonucleotide to TCR cDNA. Amplification of ligated cDNA took four PCR rounds with SP2 and nested alpha and beta constant primers. TCRdb reprocessed the 5' RACE reads with MiXCR, giving one entry per CDR3 protein. The sample contains about 62,000 distinct CDR3 sequences, less than 10% of which appear only once.

The TCR originated in a female donor in good health. The chain carries TRBV12-3 or TRBV12-4 and TRBJ1-6, with D perhaps matching TRBD1 (6 bases). CDR3: CASSPRTADYNSPLHF. Written as DNA, the CDR3 is TGTGCCAGCAGCCCTCGGACAGCTGACTATAATTCACCCCTCCACTTT.